This T cell receptor beta chain was captured in a study of T-cell memory formation after mild COVID-19. This clonotype has ten or more counts. From 5'RACE with constant-segment primers came TCR alpha and TCR beta cDNA libraries that carried sample barcodes and UMIs. TCRdb re-analysed the 5' RACE reads in MiXCR, keeping a single row per CDR3 protein. The table lists fewer than 450,000 distinct CDR3 sequences, under 25% of them singletons. The CDR3 totals 15 residues. V was clipped by 0 bases and J by 1 base, with 10 bases between them. Germline V gene lookup returns CDR1 SGHRS and CDR2 YFSETQ. The sequenced material came from PBMCs or a T cell subset sorted from them (not recorded which). This sequence joins TRBV5-1 and TRBJ2-5; D is perhaps TRBD2 (6 bases). The sequence was obtained from an adult woman who had mild COVID-19 (a few samples of this study predate the infection). Cell type and time point are not known. This CDR3 is CASSLAAGPQETQYF. The CDR3 nucleotides are TGCGCCAGCAGCTTGGCCGCGGGGCCCCAAGAGACCCAGTACTTC. Supplemented by reference TRBV5-1 and TRBJ2-5, the full variable domain reads KAGVTQTPRYLIKTRGQQVTLSCSPISGHRSVSWYQQTPGQGLQFLFEYFSETQRNKGNFPGRFSGRQFSNSRSEMNVSTLELGDSALYLCASSLAAGPQETQYFGPGTRLLVL.